The 27 T cell receptor beta chains given below trace back to one sample, sequenced in a study of T-cell reconstitution after alpha-beta-depleted transplantation in children. The TCRbeta library was prepared with unique molecular identifiers. MiXCR, run by TCRdb on the PCR reads, gives a single entry per CDR3 protein. Among around 200,000 distinct CDR3 sequences listed, approximately 15% were seen once. The sample was PBMCs, mostly from graft donor cells, taken 360 days after TCRalphabeta/CD19-depleted stem cell transplant. The origin of the receptors is a male patient aged 2 to 9 who had a stem cell transplant for acute lymphoblastic leukemia, so the T cells may come from the graft donor.

This clonotype showed up many times. The chain joins TRBV7-2 to TRBJ2-3; D not certain. Trimming pared 0 bases from V and 2 bases from J, leaving 3 bases between. CDR3 length: 13 residues. Germline loops: CDR1 SGHTA, CDR2 FQGNSA. CDR3 coding DNA: TGTGCCAGCAGCTTAGCGCACACAGATACGCAGTATTTT. Its translation: CASSLAHTDTQYF.

This clonotype was seen only a few times. CDR3 nucleotide sequence: TGTGCCAGCAGTTTTGATCACACCGGGGAGCTGTTTTTT. It is translated as CASSFDHTGELFF. The gene calls are TRBV12-3 or TRBV12-4 and TRBJ2-2; D gene uncertain. The CDR3 has 13 residues. Trimming shortened V by 3 bases and J by 3 bases, and 5 bases separated the two germline ends.

The chain employs TRBV19 and TRBJ1-1; D is unresolved. CDR1 and CDR2 (germline): LNHDA, SQIVND (reference sequence). The V and J ends lost 3 bases and 0 bases respectively, with 5 bases between them. CDR3 length: 13 amino acids. This CDR3 reads CASSIIMNTEAFF. The CDR3 nucleotides read TGTGCCAGTAGTATCATCATGAACACTGAAGCTTTCTTT. Variable domain in full (rest from reference TRBV19 and TRBJ1-1): DGGITQSPKYLFRKEGQNVTLSCEQNLNHDAMYWYRQDPGQGLRLIYYSQIVNDFQKGDIAEGYSVSREKKESFPLTVTSAQKNPTAFYLCASSIIMNTEAFFGQGTRLTVV.

This clonotype was picked up a small number of times. The CDR3 coding sequence is TGTGCCAGCAGTGACCGTCTCGACAGGGGGCCAGGTGGCTACACCTTC. Translating it yields CASSDRLDRGPGGYTF. The V call is TRBV27, the J call TRBJ1-2; 10 bases fit TRBD1. Germline trimming cut 5 bases from V and 7 bases from J; bases unmatched to any gene: 13. The V gene's germline CDR1 is MNHEY and CDR2 SMNVEV (reference sequence). The CDR3 covers 16 residues.

This clonotype was seen only a few times. The rearrangement uses TRBV20-1 and TRBJ1-6, with 8 bases identical to TRBD1. J lost 7 bases, V lost 1 base, and 9 bases had no gene match. The length of the CDR3 is 16 residues. Germline loops: CDR1 DFQATT, CDR2 SNEGSKA (reference sequence). CDR3 DNA: TGCAGTGCTAGAGGTACGGGACAGGATACAAATTCACCCCTCCACTTT. This translates into CSARGTGQDTNSPLHF.

This clonotype was seen only a few times. This chain joins TRBV24-1 and TRBJ1-5, with D possibly being TRBD1 (6 bases). The CDR3 has 15 amino acids. Germline assignment: CDR1 KGHDR and CDR2 SFDVKD. Trimming removed 7 bases at V and 6 bases at J, with 18 bases between. CDR3 nucleotide sequence: TGTGCCACCAGCGGAACAGGGCCCCCGGGTCAGCCCCAGCATTTT. This sequence encodes CATSGTGPPGQPQHF.

This clonotype was seen only a few times. In DNA, the CDR3 is TGTGCCAGCATCGGGGAGCTGAACACTGAAGCTTTCTTT. Protein sequence: CASIGELNTEAFF. The chain has TRBV2 and TRBJ1-1; no definite D call. Germline lookup yields CDR1 SNHLY and CDR2 FYNNEI. The CDR3 totals 13 residues. Trimming took 7 bases from V and 0 from J, leaving 9 bases between them. Using reference TRBV2 and TRBJ1-1 for the parts outside the CDR3, the full variable domain is EPEVTQTPSHQVTQMGQEVILRCVPISNHLYFYWYRQILGQKVEFLVSFYNNEISEKSEIFDDQFSVERPDGSNFTLKIRSTKLEDSAMYFCASIGELNTEAFFGQGTRLTVV.

In this sample, this clonotype turned up many times. The J gene is TRBJ1-1, the V gene TRBV5-1; the D is unclear. Germline assignment: CDR1 SGHRS and CDR2 YFSETQ. Trimming took 4 bases from V and 5 from J, leaving 18 bases between them. CDR3 size: 15 residues. The DNA for the CDR3 is TGCGCCAGCAGCCTTCTGGGCTCAACGGGGACTGAAGCTTTCTTT. Translation gives CASSLLGSTGTEAFF. Drawing the rest from reference TRBV5-1 and TRBJ1-1, the complete variable domain is KAGVTQTPRYLIKTRGQQVTLSCSPISGHRSVSWYQQTPGQGLQFLFEYFSETQRNKGNFPGRFSGRQFSNSRSEMNVSTLELGDSALYLCASSLLGSTGTEAFFGQGTRLTVV.

The chain combines TRBV12-3 or TRBV12-4 with TRBJ2-2, with D possibly matching TRBD1 (5 bases). V lost 5 bases and J 4 bases, leaving 14 bases between the germline ends. The CDR3 covers 15 residues. In DNA, the CDR3 is TGTGCCAGCAGTCCCCATCGACAGAGCACCGGGGAGCTGTTTTTT. Protein product: CASSPHRQSTGELFF.

The chain uses TRBV7-6 and TRBJ2-2; D ambiguous. The germline V gene has CDR1 SGHVS and CDR2 FNYEAQ. The CDR3 is 16 residues long. V was shortened by 0 bases and J by 0 bases, with 8 bases between the two germline ends. The CDR3 sequence: CASSLAAYPNTGELFF. In DNA form, the CDR3 reads TGTGCCAGCAGCTTAGCTGCTTACCCGAACACCGGGGAGCTGTTTTTT.

The chain employs TRBV10-3 and TRBJ2-6; a possible D gene is TRBD2 (6 bases). The CDR3 has 15 residues. Trimming stripped 10 bases from V and 2 bases from J, with 15 bases between. In germline, CDR1 is ENHRY, CDR2 SYGVKD. The CDR3 sequence is CATLLRLAGANVLTF. Written as DNA, the CDR3 is TGTGCCACCCTGCTGCGACTAGCTGGGGCCAACGTCCTGACTTTC.

The table lists this clonotype with a few counts. The chain joins TRBV7-9 to TRBJ2-5; no firm D call. The length of the CDR3 is 14 residues. Germline V lookup: CDR1 SEHNR, CDR2 FQNEAQ (reference sequence). Trimming took off 5 bases at V and 5 bases at J, with 15 bases between the two ends. The CDR3 loop reads CASSLGSLVETQYF. CDR3 sequence (DNA): TGTGCCAGCAGCCTCGGAAGCCTAGTCGAGACCCAGTACTTC. The full variable domain, with the rest looked up from reference TRBV7-9 and TRBJ2-5, is DTGVSQNPRHKITKRGQNVTFRCDPISEHNRLYWYRQTLGQGPEFLTYFQNEAQLEKSRLLSDRFSAERPKGSFSTLEIQRTEQGDSAMYLCASSLGSLVETQYFGPGTRLLVL.

The J gene is TRBJ2-2, the V gene TRBV7-8, with D possibly being TRBD1 (6 bases). With 7 bases removed from V and 8 bases from J, the gap between germline ends came to 14 bases. The CDR3 covers 13 residues. Germline lookup yields CDR1 SGHVS and CDR2 FQNEAQ. Written as DNA, the CDR3 is TGTGCCAGCAAAGCCCAGGGGCGGGGGGAGCTGTTTTTT. Translation: CASKAQGRGELFF. The full variable domain, completed using reference TRBV7-8 and TRBJ2-2, is GAGVSQSPRYKVAKRGQDVALRCDPISGHVSLFWYQQALGQGPEFLTYFQNEAQLDKSGLPSDRFFAERPEGSVSTLKIQRTQQEDSAVYLCASKAQGRGELFFGEGSRLTVL.

Worth noting for this clonotype: A much bigger clone sits one base away, suggesting this may be a read error. A read error is likely, as this CDR3 ends without the conserved phenylalanine or tryptophan. The V gene is TRBV20-1, the J gene TRBJ2-3; 8 nucleotides align to TRBD1. Trimming removed 5 bases from V and 5 bases from J; junction bases left unmatched: 9. The CDR3 loop spans 14 amino acids. CDR1 is DFQATT and CDR2 is SNEGSKA in the germline V gene (reference sequence). The CDR3 loop is CSARKTGAGDTQYY. The CDR3 nucleotides read TGCAGTGCTCGCAAGACAGGGGCAGGAGATACGCAGTATTAT.

CDR3 bases: TGCAGCGACACCGGGGAGCTGTTTTTT. Translated, it gives CSDTGELFF. The chain combines TRBV29-1 with TRBJ2-2; D remains unclear. The CDR3 runs 9 residues. CDR1 is SQVTM and CDR2 is ANQGSEA in the germline V gene. V was trimmed by 7 bases and J by 3 bases, leaving 0 bases between them.

A note on this clonotype: The CDR3 does not end in the conserved phenylalanine or tryptophan, so this is likely a read error. This chain links TRBV6-2 or TRBV6-3 with TRBJ1-2, with D hard to call. The CDR3 has 11 amino acids. The germline gives CDR1 MNHEY, CDR2 SVGEGT. V was trimmed by 6 bases and J by 2 bases, leaving 4 bases between them. The CDR3 spells CASSHNYGYTV. The CDR3 nucleotides read TGTGCCAGCAGCCACAACTATGGCTACACCGTC.

A few counts support this clonotype. The chain carries TRBV29-1 and TRBJ2-7, with 7 bases that match TRBD1. CDR1 and CDR2 (germline): SQVTM, ANQGSEA. The CDR3 is 13 residues long. J lost 6 bases, V lost 3 bases, and 8 bases had no gene match. The CDR3 DNA is TGCAGCGTTGACCTACAGGGGTTTCGCGAGCAGTACTTC. It yields the protein CSVDLQGFREQYF.

The J gene is TRBJ2-1, the V gene TRBV11-2; D is perhaps TRBD2 (7 bases). Germline V gene data show CDR1 as SGHAT and CDR2 as FQNNGV. This CDR3 has 17 residues. V lost 0 bases to trimming and J lost 2 bases, with 14 bases between them. The CDR3 sequence is CASSLEPWGGAYNEQFF. The CDR3 DNA reads TGTGCCAGCAGCTTAGAACCTTGGGGGGGCGCCTACAATGAGCAGTTCTTC.

There are a few counts of this clonotype. This chain links TRBV3-1 with TRBJ2-3; TRBD1 agrees at 7 bases. The J segment lost 4 bases and the V segment lost 7 bases, leaving 2 bases of the junction unmatched. The CDR3 runs to 12 residues. Germline CDR1 LGHDT, CDR2 YNNKEL (reference sequence). The chain's CDR3 is CASTDRADTQYF. The DNA for the CDR3 is TGTGCCAGCACCGACAGGGCAGATACGCAGTATTTT.

This clonotype came up a few times. Its ends do not fully match the called genes, so a read error is possible. This chain links TRBV3-1 with TRBJ1-5, with D perhaps TRBD1 (5 bases). The CDR3 is 16 amino acids. Germline CDR1 and CDR2: LGHDT and YNNKEL (reference sequence). The CDR3 sequence: CASSQEGAGSKQPQHF. The CDR3 bases are TGTGCCAGCAGCCAAGAAGGGGCAGGAAGCAAACAGCCCCAGCATTTT.

This clonotype came up a few times. The rearrangement joins TRBV6-2 or TRBV6-3 to TRBJ2-1; D may be TRBD1 (6 bases). Trimming pared 6 bases from V and 13 bases from J, leaving 25 bases between. Germline-derived CDR1 and CDR2 are MNHEY and SVGEGT. This CDR3 comprises 15 residues. The CDR3 nucleotides read TGTGCCAGCAGCCAAGCGACGCCATACGGGACAATCCAGTTCTTC. Protein sequence: CASSQATPYGTIQFF.

The chain employs TRBV5-1 and TRBJ2-3, with a tentative D call TRBD1 (6 bases). Looked up from germline, CDR1 is SGHRS and CDR2 is YFSETQ. This CDR3 has 15 amino acids. Trimming cost V 3 bases and J 2 bases, with 13 bases left between them. CDR3 DNA: TGCGCCAGCAGCTCGGCCCAGGGGTACACAGATACGCAGTATTTT. It translates to CASSSAQGYTDTQYF.

This clonotype was counted between two and nine times. The chain joins TRBV7-9 to TRBJ2-2; tentatively, D is TRBD2 (6 bases). The CDR3 length is 15 residues. From germline, CDR1 is SEHNR and CDR2 FQNEAQ (reference sequence). V lost 6 bases and J 2 bases, leaving 13 bases between the germline ends. This CDR3 is CASRPLAVNTGELFF. Written as DNA, the CDR3 is TGTGCCAGCAGACCATTAGCGGTCAACACCGGGGAGCTGTTTTTT. The entire variable domain, with the rest obtained from reference TRBV7-9 and TRBJ2-2, is as follows: DTGVSQNPRHKITKRGQNVTFRCDPISEHNRLYWYRQTLGQGPEFLTYFQNEAQLEKSRLLSDRFSAERPKGSFSTLEIQRTEQGDSAMYLCASRPLAVNTGELFFGEGSRLTVL.

This clonotype turned up a few times. The rearrangement uses TRBV4-3 and TRBJ1-2, with 7 bases aligning to TRBD1. The CDR3 runs 14 residues. The V gene's germline CDR1 is LGHNA and CDR2 YSLEER. V lost 1 base, J lost 6 bases, and 5 bases stayed unmatched. CDR3 sequence reads: CASSQGSTGHGYTF. The CDR3 DNA follows: TGCGCCAGCAGCCAAGGATCGACAGGGCATGGCTACACCTTC.

The chain carries TRBV27 and TRBJ1-6, with TRBD1 matching over 10 bases. Germline CDR1 reads MNHEY; CDR2 reads SMNVEV (reference sequence). This CDR3 has 15 amino acids. V trimming: 6 bases; J trimming: 6 bases; junction bases outside the gene matches: 5. The CDR3 bases are TGTGCCAGCAGAGATTGGACAGGGGGTAATTCACCCCTCCACTTT. Encoded protein: CASRDWTGGNSPLHF.

This chain links TRBV12-3 or TRBV12-4 with TRBJ2-1, with D possibly matching TRBD1 (5 bases). The CDR3 extends over 13 amino acids. V lost 1 base to trimming and J lost 9 bases, with 10 bases between them. This CDR3 reads CASSLGLRVEQFF. CDR3 DNA: TGTGCCAGCAGTTTAGGGCTCAGGGTTGAGCAGTTCTTC.

This clonotype occurred a few times. The chain couples TRBV29-1 to TRBJ2-6, with no clear D. The CDR3 totals 12 residues. V was shortened by 4 bases and J by 7 bases, with 8 bases between the two germline ends. Germline-derived CDR1 and CDR2 are SQVTM and ANQGSEA. CDR3 sequence (DNA): TGCAGCGTTGGGGATCGCGCCAACGTCCTGACTTTC. Its protein product is CSVGDRANVLTF.